One sample yielded the 12 T cell receptor beta chains listed below, sequenced in a study of shared clonotypes between healthy human individuals. TCRdb keeps only in-frame clones here, not all; method: immunoSEQ multiplex PCR. The top ten clones hold roughly 0.4% of a sample with around 1.6 million clones, 95% to 99% of them seen once. The sequenced sample was naive CD4+ T cells sorted from blood. Indicated subset: CD45RA+ positively selected. Receptors originate from a man younger than 45 in good health.

The rearrangement links TRBV5-5 to TRBJ2-7, with D uncertain. Trimming removed 3 bases from V and 3 bases from J, with 13 bases in between. The CDR3 runs 14 residues. Looked up from germline, CDR1 is SGHKS and CDR2 is YYEKEE (reference sequence). The CDR3 region is CASSSALEIYEQYF. The CDR3 region has the DNA TGTGCCAGCAGCTCTGCGCTGGAGATCTACGAGCAGTACTTC.

Only one count was recorded for this clone. The V gene is TRBV5-4, the J gene TRBJ2-3; 8 positions match TRBD1. The CDR3 covers 14 residues. V was pared by 5 bases and J by 3 bases, with 5 bases of the junction left unmatched. CDR1 and CDR2 (germline): SGHNT, YYREEE (reference sequence). The CDR3 protein is CASSSRQGTDTQYF. CDR3 sequence (DNA): TGTGCCAGCAGTTCTCGACAGGGGACAGATACGCAGTATTTT.

The chain is built from TRBV15 and TRBJ1-5, with unresolved D. V gave up 1 base and J gave up 5 bases, with 12 bases separating them. In germline, CDR1 is LNHNV, CDR2 YYDKDF (reference sequence). The CDR3 contains 15 residues. This CDR3 is CATSRGAVGDQPQHF. The CDR3 DNA reads TGTGCCACCAGCAGAGGTGCGGTCGGCGATCAGCCCCAGCATTTT.

In this sample, this clone turned up once. This sequence joins TRBV7-9 and TRBJ1-2; no reliable D call. Trimming took off 0 bases at V and 6 bases at J, with 11 bases between the two ends. Per the germline V gene, CDR1 is SEHNR and CDR2 is FQNEAQ (reference sequence). This CDR3 spans 14 amino acids. CDR3 loop: CASSLAPGGHGYTF. The CDR3 bases are TGTGCCAGCAGCTTAGCTCCGGGAGGGCATGGCTACACCTTC.

The V gene is TRBV29-1, the J gene TRBJ2-1; the match to TRBD2 covers 11 bases. Looked up from germline, CDR1 is SQVTM and CDR2 is ANQGSEA. The V segment lost 8 bases and the J segment 0 bases; nucleotides outside the gene matches: 9. The CDR3 runs 16 residues. The CDR3 nucleotides are TGCAGCTCGGCTATAGCGGGAGGGTACTCCTACAATGAGCAGTTCTTC. This codes for CSSAIAGGYSYNEQFF.

V is TRBV2 and J is TRBJ2-7; D not resolved. The CDR3 has 14 residues. Germline-derived CDR1 and CDR2 are SNHLY and FYNNEI. Trimming stripped 6 bases from V and 3 bases from J, with 15 bases between. The CDR3 region has the DNA TGTGCCAGCAGCGACCGACTCTCCCTCTACGAGCAGTACTTC. Encoded protein: CASSDRLSLYEQYF.

This sequence joins TRBV10-3 and TRBJ1-5; D not resolved. Germline CDR1 ENHRY, CDR2 SYGVKD. Trimming stripped 0 bases from V and 7 bases from J, with 16 bases between. There are 16 residues in the CDR3. The CDR3 sequence is CAISESNLVVGQPQHF. The CDR3 nucleotides read TGTGCCATCAGTGAGTCGAACCTTGTAGTAGGCCAGCCCCAGCATTTT.

V and J are TRBV18 and TRBJ2-7; 7 bases map to TRBD2. Germline CDR1 KGHSH, CDR2 LQKENI. This CDR3 is built from 13 residues. V gave up 2 bases and J gave up 5 bases; unmatched junction bases: 3. CDR3 nucleotide sequence: TGTGCCAGCTCACCAAAACTAGCGAACGAGCAGTACTTC. Protein sequence: CASSPKLANEQYF.

The chain carries TRBV7-9 and TRBJ2-7; 8 bases are shared with TRBD1. Trimming at V came to 4 bases and at J to 5 bases, leaving 13 bases not matched to a gene. Germline CDR1 SEHNR, CDR2 FQNEAQ (reference sequence). The CDR3 loop spans 16 amino acids. CDR3 DNA: TGTGCCAGCAGCTCCGACGCGACAGGGGATCGCAACGAGCAGTACTTC. It specifies CASSSDATGDRNEQYF.

The genes are TRBV11-2 and TRBJ2-3; 9 nucleotides align to TRBD1. Trimming at V came to 3 bases and at J to 4 bases, leaving 5 bases not matched to a gene. Germline loops: CDR1 SGHAT, CDR2 FQNNGV. The CDR3 spans 15 residues. CDR3 DNA: TGTGCCAGCAGCTTCCGGGACAGGGCGGCAGATACGCAGTATTTT. As protein: CASSFRDRAADTQYF.

The J gene is TRBJ2-3, the V gene TRBV18; D is possibly TRBD1 or TRBD2 (5 bases each). The germline V gene has CDR1 KGHSH and CDR2 LQKENI. V was clipped by 0 bases and J by 8 bases, with 18 bases between them. This CDR3 is 16 amino acids long. The CDR3 sequence: CASSPPSPGSFGTQYF. The CDR3 DNA follows: TGTGCCAGCTCACCACCGTCTCCAGGGAGCTTTGGTACGCAGTATTTT.

The chain recombines TRBV9 with TRBJ2-3; D unclear. Germline V gene data show CDR1 as SGDLS and CDR2 as YYNGEE. The germline V and J ends were trimmed by 2 bases and 8 bases, with 18 bases remaining between them. The CDR3 sequence is 15 residues long. The CDR3 reads CASSVDGPSSGTQYF. The CDR3 nucleotides are TGTGCCAGCAGCGTTGATGGACCGTCGAGTGGTACGCAGTATTTT.